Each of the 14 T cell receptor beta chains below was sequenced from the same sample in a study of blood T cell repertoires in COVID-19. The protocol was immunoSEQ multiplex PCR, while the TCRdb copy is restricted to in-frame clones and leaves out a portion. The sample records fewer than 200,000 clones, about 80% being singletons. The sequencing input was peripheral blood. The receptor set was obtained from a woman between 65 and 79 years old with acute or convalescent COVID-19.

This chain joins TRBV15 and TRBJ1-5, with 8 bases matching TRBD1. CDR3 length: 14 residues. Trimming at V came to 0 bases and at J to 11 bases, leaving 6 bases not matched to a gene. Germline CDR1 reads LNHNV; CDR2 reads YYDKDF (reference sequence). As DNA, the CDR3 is TGTGCCACCAGCAGAGATGCCGGACAGGGTACCCAGCATTTT. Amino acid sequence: CATSRDAGQGTQHF.

The CDR3 DNA sequence: TGTGCCTGGAGTCCACTAGCGGGAGGGCGGTCCTACGAGCAGTACTTC. Its protein product is CAWSPLAGGRSYEQYF. The V gene is TRBV30, the J gene TRBJ2-7; 13 bases line up with TRBD2. The CDR3 covers 16 residues. Germline-derived CDR1 and CDR2 are GTSNPN and SVGIG (reference sequence). The junction had 5 bases not matched to a gene; V was cut back by 2 bases and J by 1 base.

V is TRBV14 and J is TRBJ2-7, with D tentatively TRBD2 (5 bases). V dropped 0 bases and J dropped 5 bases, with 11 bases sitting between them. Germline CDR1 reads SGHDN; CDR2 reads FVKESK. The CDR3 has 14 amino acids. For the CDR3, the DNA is TGTGCCAGCAGCCAAGATCGGGGTATGAACGAGCAGTACTTC. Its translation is CASSQDRGMNEQYF.

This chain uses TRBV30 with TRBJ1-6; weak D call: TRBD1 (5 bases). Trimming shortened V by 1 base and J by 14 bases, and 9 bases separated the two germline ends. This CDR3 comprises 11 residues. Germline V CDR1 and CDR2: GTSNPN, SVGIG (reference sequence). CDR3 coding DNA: TGTGCCTGGAGTGGGGGGGGGACCCTCCACTTT. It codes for CAWSGGGTLHF.

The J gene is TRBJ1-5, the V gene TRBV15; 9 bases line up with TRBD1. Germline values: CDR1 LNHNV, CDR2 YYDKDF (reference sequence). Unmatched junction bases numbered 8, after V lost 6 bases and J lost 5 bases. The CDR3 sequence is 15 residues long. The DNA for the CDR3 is TGTGCCACCAGAGGGGACAGGGTAAGAGATCAGCCCCAGCATTTT. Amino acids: CATRGDRVRDQPQHF.

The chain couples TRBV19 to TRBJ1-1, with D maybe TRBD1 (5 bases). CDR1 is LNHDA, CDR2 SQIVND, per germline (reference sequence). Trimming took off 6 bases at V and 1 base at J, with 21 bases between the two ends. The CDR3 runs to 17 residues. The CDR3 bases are TGTGCCAGTAGGAACCCAGGGCAGGGAGGAGGGAACACTGAAGCTTTCTTT. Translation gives CASRNPGQGGGNTEAFF.

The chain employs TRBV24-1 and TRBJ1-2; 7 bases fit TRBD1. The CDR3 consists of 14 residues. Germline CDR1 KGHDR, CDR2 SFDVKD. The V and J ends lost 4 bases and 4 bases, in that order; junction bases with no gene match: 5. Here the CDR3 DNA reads TGTGCCACCAGTGACCAGGGACAGTCCTATGGCTACACCTTC. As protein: CATSDQGQSYGYTF.

CDR3 loop: CSVGFGGNEAFF. Written as DNA, the CDR3 is TGCAGCGTCGGATTCGGGGGGAATGAAGCTTTCTTT. The gene calls are TRBV29-1 and TRBJ1-1; D may be TRBD1 (5 bases). The germline V gene encodes CDR1 SQVTM and CDR2 ANQGSEA. V was trimmed by 6 bases and J by 7 bases, leaving 15 bases between them. CDR3 length: 12 amino acids.

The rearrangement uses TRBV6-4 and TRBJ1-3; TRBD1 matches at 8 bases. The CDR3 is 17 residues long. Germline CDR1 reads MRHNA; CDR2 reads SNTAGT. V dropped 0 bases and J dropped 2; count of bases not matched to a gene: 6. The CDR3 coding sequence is TGTGCCAGCAGTGACTCTACGGACAGGGTTACTGGAAACACCATATATTTT. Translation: CASSDSTDRVTGNTIYF.

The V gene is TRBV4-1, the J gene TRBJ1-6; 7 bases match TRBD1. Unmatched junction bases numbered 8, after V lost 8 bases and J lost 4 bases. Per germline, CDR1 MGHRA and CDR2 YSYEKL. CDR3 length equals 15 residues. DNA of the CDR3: TGCGCCAGCTCCCCCGACAGGGCATATAATTCACCCCTCCACTTT. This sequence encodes CASSPDRAYNSPLHF.

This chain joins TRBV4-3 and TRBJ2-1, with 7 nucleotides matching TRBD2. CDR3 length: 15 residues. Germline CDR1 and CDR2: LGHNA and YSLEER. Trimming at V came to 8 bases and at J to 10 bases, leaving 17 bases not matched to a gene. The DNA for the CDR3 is TGCGCCAGCTGGCCGAGCGGGACCATGAAGGTGGAGCAGTTCTTC. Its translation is CASWPSGTMKVEQFF.

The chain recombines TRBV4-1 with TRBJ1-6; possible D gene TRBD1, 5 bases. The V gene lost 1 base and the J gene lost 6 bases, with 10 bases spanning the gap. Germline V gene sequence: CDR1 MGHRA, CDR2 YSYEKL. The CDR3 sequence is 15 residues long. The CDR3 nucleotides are TGCGCCAGCAGCCAAGCCGGGACTGGTAATTCACCCCTCCACTTT. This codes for CASSQAGTGNSPLHF.

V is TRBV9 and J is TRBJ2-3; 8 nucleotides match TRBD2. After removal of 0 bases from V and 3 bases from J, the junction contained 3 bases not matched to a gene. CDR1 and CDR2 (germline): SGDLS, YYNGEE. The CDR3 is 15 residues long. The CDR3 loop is CASSVVGGATDTQYF. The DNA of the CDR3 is TGTGCCAGCAGCGTAGTCGGGGGGGCGACAGATACGCAGTATTTT.

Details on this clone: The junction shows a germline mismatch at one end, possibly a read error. The CDR3 protein is CASSPGAGGDF. The CDR3 nucleotides are TGTGCCAGCAGCCCCGGGGCAGGGGGCGACTTC. This sequence joins TRBV12-3 or TRBV12-4 and TRBJ1-2; 8 bases are shared with TRBD1. This CDR3 region has 11 residues.